This T cell receptor (beta chain) comes out of a study of OX40 agonist ivuxolimab in advanced cancers. Study details: Patients received ivuxolimab, an agonistic anti-OX40 (CD134) antibody. Partial responses occurred in three patients (one hepatocellular carcinoma, two cutaneous melanoma). Study-wide points: Specificity for antigen went undetermined in the expanded peripheral T cells.

In this sample, this clone turned up once. The target antigen is unknown. Unmatched junction bases numbered 4, after V lost 4 bases and J lost 7 bases. CDR1 DFQATT and CDR2 SNEGSKA come from the germline V gene (reference sequence). The CDR3 is 11 residues long. No patient had autoimmune disease or received systemic immunosuppression. Method: immunoSEQ multiplex PCR; TCRdb's copy keeps in-frame clones and lacks some. The sample has over 70,000 clones, roughly 90% seen once. This TCR was sampled from an adult with an advanced solid tumor such as melanoma, head and neck, liver or kidney cancer. Here the sequenced sample was CD4+ or CD8+ T cells sorted from blood, taken in a trial of the OX40 agonist ivuxolimab. V is TRBV20-1 and J is TRBJ2-7, with 7 bases identical to TRBD2. The CDR3 DNA reads as TGCAGTGCTACCAGGGAGGGGGAGCAGTACTTC. Translation: CSATREGEQYF.